These 16 T cell receptor beta chains came from one sample sequenced in a study of CD8+ T cells in alopecia areata. cDNA reverse transcribed from extracted RNA served as the sequencing template. Method: immunoSEQ multiplex PCR; TCRdb's copy keeps in-frame clones and lacks some. The top ten hold roughly a tenth of the sample, which has over 14,000 clones, approximately 50% seen once. It was from alopecia areata patients that lesional scalp punch biopsies and peripheral blood were collected. The sample in question was skin, obtained at week 0. These receptor sequences come from a human donor with alopecia areata.

J is TRBJ2-5 and V is TRBV7-9, with D uncertain. Deletions cut 5 bases from V and 2 bases from J, with 12 bases between. Looked up from germline, CDR1 is SEHNR and CDR2 is FQNEAQ (reference sequence). This CDR3 has 14 amino acids. The CDR3 sequence is CASSRSEGQETQYF. CDR3 sequence (DNA): TGTGCCAGCAGCCGTTCCGAAGGTCAAGAGACCCAGTACTTC.

In its sample, this clone was seen a few times. The V gene is TRBV7-9, the J gene TRBJ1-2; TRBD1 agrees at 9 bases. Germline lookup yields CDR1 SEHNR and CDR2 FQNEAQ (reference sequence). The CDR3 totals 13 residues. With V trimmed by 6 bases and J by 3 bases, 2 bases remained unmatched. DNA of the CDR3: TGTGCCAGCAGGGGACAGGGAGACTATGGCTACACCTTC. Its translation is CASRGQGDYGYTF.

The chain has TRBV28 and TRBJ2-7, with 7 bases fitting TRBD2. Germline V gives CDR1 MDHEN, CDR2 SYDVKM. V shed 7 bases, J shed 4 bases, and the junction held 13 bases outside the gene matches. This CDR3 has 15 residues. The CDR3 DNA reads TGTGCCAGCATCACGTCTCAGAGCGGGGCTTACGAGCAGTACTTC. Its protein product is CASITSQSGAYEQYF.

This clone was counted between two and nine times. The rearrangement uses TRBV5-1 and TRBJ2-7; D may be TRBD1 (6 bases). Per germline, CDR1 SGHRS and CDR2 YFSETQ. Deletions cut 0 bases from V and 3 bases from J, with 13 bases between. CDR3 length: 15 residues. The CDR3 DNA sequence: TGCGCCAGCAGCTTGGGAGGGGGTCTAAACTACGAGCAGTACTTC. This translates into CASSLGGGLNYEQYF.

The chain uses TRBV7-9 and TRBJ1-5, with 8 bases fitting TRBD1. Germline trimming cut 2 bases from V and 6 bases from J; bases unmatched to any gene: 3. The CDR3 runs 14 residues. CDR1 SEHNR and CDR2 FQNEAQ come from the germline V gene (reference sequence). The CDR3 DNA follows: TGTGCCAGCAGCTTACAGGGGGCTGGTCAGCCCCAGCATTTT. Translating it yields CASSLQGAGQPQHF.

The V call is TRBV2, the J call TRBJ1-5, with a possible D match to TRBD1 (5 bases). The CDR3 consists of 14 residues. V was clipped by 7 bases and J by 0 bases, with 10 bases between them. Germline V gives CDR1 SNHLY, CDR2 FYNNEI. The chain's CDR3 is CASTGGFSNQPQHF. The CDR3 DNA is TGTGCCAGCACCGGGGGGTTTAGCAATCAGCCCCAGCATTTT.

The chain recombines TRBV15 with TRBJ2-1; D unresolved. This CDR3 has 15 residues. CDR1 is LNHNV and CDR2 is YYDKDF in the germline V gene (reference sequence). V dropped 3 bases and J dropped 12 bases, with 21 bases sitting between them. In nucleotides, the CDR3 is TGTGCCACCAGCAGGAATACCCGATCTGAGGCTGGGCAGTTCTTC. Its protein product is CATSRNTRSEAGQFF.

The chain joins TRBV29-1 to TRBJ1-1; D gene uncertain. The V end was cut by 3 bases, the J end by 11 bases, with 7 bases between. The CDR3 is 9 residues long. Germline V gives CDR1 SQVTM, CDR2 ANQGSEA. The CDR3 loop is CSVELEAFF. CDR3 sequence (DNA): TGCAGCGTTGAGCTAGAGGCTTTCTTT. Together with reference TRBV29-1 and TRBJ1-1, the CDR3 gives the full variable domain: SAVISQKPSRDICQRGTSLTIQCQVDSQVTMMFWYRQQPGQSLTLIATANQGSEATYESGFVIDKFPISRPNLTFSTLTVSNMSPEDSSIYLCSVELEAFFGQGTRLTVV.

J is TRBJ2-3 and V is TRBV7-3; D might be TRBD1 or TRBD2, each matching 6 bases. V was trimmed by 5 bases and J by 0 bases, leaving 12 bases between them. This CDR3 has 15 residues. CDR1 and CDR2 (germline): SGHTA, FQGTGA. In nucleotides, the CDR3 is TGTGCCAGCAGCCGGGGGCCTGCAAGCACAGATACGCAGTATTTT. Residues: CASSRGPASTDTQYF.

The chain recombines TRBV2 with TRBJ1-2, with D perhaps TRBD1 (5 bases). CDR3 length: 13 residues. V was shortened by 5 bases and J by 7 bases, with 14 bases between the two germline ends. Per germline, CDR1 SNHLY and CDR2 FYNNEI. The DNA of the CDR3 is TGTGCCAGCAGTCCACTACCCGACAGTGGCTACACCTTC. This sequence encodes CASSPLPDSGYTF.

The chain links TRBV19 to TRBJ1-1, with D unclear. The CDR3 runs to 14 residues. Trimming cost V 5 bases and J 3 bases, with 13 bases left between them. Per the germline V gene, CDR1 is LNHDA and CDR2 is SQIVND (reference sequence). The CDR3 spells CASSRQASDTEAFF. The CDR3 DNA sequence: TGTGCCAGTAGTCGACAAGCCTCGGACACTGAAGCTTTCTTT. Based on the CDR3 plus reference TRBV19 and TRBJ1-1, the full variable domain is DGGITQSPKYLFRKEGQNVTLSCEQNLNHDAMYWYRQDPGQGLRLIYYSQIVNDFQKGDIAEGYSVSREKKESFPLTVTSAQKNPTAFYLCASSRQASDTEAFFGQGTRLTVV.

In its sample, this clone was seen once. This chain joins TRBV28 and TRBJ2-5, with D hard to call. The CDR3 consists of 15 residues. V lost 4 bases, J lost 5 bases, and 17 bases lay in between. The germline gives CDR1 MDHEN, CDR2 SYDVKM. The CDR3 DNA is TGTGCCAGCAGTTCCTCTATAGTTTACCCGGAGACCCAGTACTTC. Translating it yields CASSSSIVYPETQYF.

The chain is built from TRBV29-1 and TRBJ1-3, with D unresolved. Germline CDR1 is SQVTM and CDR2 is ANQGSEA. V was pared by 5 bases and J by 4 bases, with 12 bases between. This CDR3 spans 13 amino acids. As DNA, the CDR3 is TGCAGCGTTAAAACCCCCTGGGGAAACACCATATATTTT. Encoded protein: CSVKTPWGNTIYF.

The rearrangement links TRBV29-1 to TRBJ2-1; D call uncertain. The CDR3 is 15 amino acids. The germline gives CDR1 SQVTM, CDR2 ANQGSEA. V lost 3 bases, J lost 0 bases, and 12 bases lay in between. The CDR3 here is CSVEAGLSSYNEQFF. The CDR3 bases are TGCAGCGTTGAGGCCGGCCTGAGCTCCTACAATGAGCAGTTCTTC.

The chain joins TRBV28 to TRBJ1-1; D remains unclear. This CDR3 is 14 amino acids long. Germline CDR1 reads MDHEN; CDR2 reads SYDVKM. The DNA for the CDR3 is TGTACCACCCGGCCGGGAGGTTTGAACACTGAAGCTTTCTTT. Its translation: CTTRPGGLNTEAFF.

The chain carries TRBV28 and TRBJ1-6; the D is unclear. V gave up 2 bases and J gave up 8 bases, with 16 bases separating them. In germline, CDR1 is MDHEN, CDR2 SYDVKM. The CDR3 is made up of 16 amino acids. DNA for the CDR3: TGTGCCAGCAGTTTAGTAAGGGCCGCCGGGGATTCACCCCTCCACTTT. As protein: CASSLVRAAGDSPLHF.